Shown below are 26 T cell receptor beta chains from a single sample sequenced in a study of graft-versus-host responses after intestinal transplantation. Antigen specificity for these receptors is unknown. Clones were sequenced by immunoSEQ multiplex PCR, and TCRdb holds only the in-frame ones, with some missing. The table lists around 110,000 clones, around nine tenths of them singletons, with about 0.18% in the top ten. The input for sequencing was unstimulated CD4+ T cells sorted from spleen or lymph node cells, taken before intestinal transplant. Every receptor here comes from a human donor who received an intestinal transplant.

The J gene is TRBJ2-1, the V gene TRBV4-1, with D perhaps TRBD2 (6 bases). Germline values: CDR1 MGHRA, CDR2 YSYEKL. The CDR3 contains 17 residues. V was trimmed by 0 bases and J by 7 bases, leaving 19 bases between them. CDR3 in amino acids: CASSQDSGAGRLNEQFF. CDR3 DNA sequence: TGCGCCAGCAGCCAAGATTCCGGGGCAGGGAGGCTGAATGAGCAGTTCTTC.

The V call is TRBV5-4, the J call TRBJ1-2, with 7 bases fitting TRBD1. CDR3 length equals 13 residues. Germline CDR1 is SGHNT and CDR2 is YYREEE (reference sequence). Losses at the gene ends were 2 bases for V and 5 bases for J; bases not matched to a gene: 3. CDR3 sequence (DNA): TGTGCCAGCAGCTTTCAGGGGGGTTATGGCTACACCTTC. Translation: CASSFQGGYGYTF.

The chain combines TRBV5-6 with TRBJ1-1; the D gene is possibly TRBD1 (5 bases). This CDR3 has 15 residues. V was clipped by 0 bases and J by 5 bases, with 14 bases between them. The germline CDR1 and CDR2 sequences are SGHDT and YYEEEE. In DNA, the CDR3 is TGTGCCAGCAGCTTGGCGGGGGGGGTTGGAACTGAAGCTTTCTTT. Its protein product is CASSLAGGVGTEAFF.

The rearrangement links TRBV27 to TRBJ2-3; 8 bases agree with TRBD2. Trimming cost V 2 bases and J 2 bases; bases outside gene matches: 6. CDR3 length equals 16 residues. Germline V gene sequence: CDR1 MNHEY, CDR2 SMNVEV (reference sequence). The CDR3 DNA is TGTGCCAGCAGTTTAATCGGGAGGGCCGTCACAGATACGCAGTATTTT. Translating it yields CASSLIGRAVTDTQYF.

This chain uses TRBV6-6 with TRBJ2-1; 8 nucleotides match TRBD2. Germline V gene lookup returns CDR1 MNHNY and CDR2 SVGAGI (reference sequence). This CDR3 has 15 residues. V trimming: 4 bases; J trimming: 1 base; junction bases outside the gene matches: 3. The CDR3 spells CASSLAGWSYNEQFF. The CDR3 coding sequence is TGTGCCAGCAGTTTAGCGGGATGGTCCTACAATGAGCAGTTCTTC.

J is TRBJ2-1 and V is TRBV5-1; maybe TRBD2 (6 bases). V lost 0 bases, J lost 12 bases, and 22 bases lay in between. Germline CDR1 is SGHRS and CDR2 is YFSETQ. The length of the CDR3 is 16 residues. The CDR3 DNA reads TGCGCCAGCAGCTTGGGCACAGCGGGTGCGGGGCAGGTGCAGTTCTTC. Translation gives CASSLGTAGAGQVQFF.

The table lists this clone with a count of one. The chain has TRBV19 and TRBJ1-4; D unclear. V lost 4 bases and J lost 7, with 10 bases in between. The length of the CDR3 is 13 residues. The germline V gene has CDR1 LNHDA and CDR2 SQIVND (reference sequence). CDR3 sequence (DNA): TGTGCCAGTAGTAAAATTCATAGTGAAAAACTGTTTTTT. This gives the protein CASSKIHSEKLFF.

The chain carries TRBV6-5 and TRBJ2-5; TRBD2 agrees at 8 bases. From germline, CDR1 is MNHEY and CDR2 SVGAGI. CDR3 length: 13 amino acids. The ends lost 7 bases at V and 7 bases at J; junction bases unmatched: 8. CDR3 nucleotides: TGTGCCAGCAATAAGGACAGCGGGGGGACCCAGTACTTC. It specifies CASNKDSGGTQYF.

The chain combines TRBV11-2 with TRBJ2-1; maybe TRBD2 (6 bases). Germline CDR1 and CDR2: SGHAT and FQNNGV. This CDR3 comprises 16 residues. With 5 bases removed from V and 6 bases from J, the gap between germline ends came to 20 bases. For the CDR3, the DNA is TGTGCCAGCAGCCCTAGCCCAGCGGGTAGGGGCAATGAGCAGTTCTTC. Translating gives CASSPSPAGRGNEQFF.

The rearrangement uses TRBV6-5 and TRBJ2-1; perhaps TRBD1 as D (5 bases). V was shortened by 4 bases and J by 3 bases, with 7 bases between the two germline ends. The germline V gene has CDR1 MNHEY and CDR2 SVGAGI. The CDR3 contains 13 residues. The DNA of the CDR3 is TGTGCCAGCAGTTTAGACAGCTACAATGAGCAGTTCTTC. It translates to CASSLDSYNEQFF.

J is TRBJ1-2 and V is TRBV6-1, with 11 positions matching TRBD1. The CDR3 length is 15 residues. Looked up from germline, CDR1 is MNHNS and CDR2 is SASEGT. J lost 3 bases, V lost 6 bases, and 6 bases had no gene match. CDR3 in DNA: TGTGCCAGCAGCGACGCGGGACAGGGGGACTATGGCTACACCTTC. Its translation: CASSDAGQGDYGYTF.

The count of this clone is one. The chain recombines TRBV27 with TRBJ2-1, with D perhaps TRBD1 (6 bases). The CDR3 is made up of 11 amino acids. Germline V gene sequence: CDR1 MNHEY, CDR2 SMNVEV (reference sequence). Trimming pared 5 bases from V and 8 bases from J, leaving 7 bases between. The CDR3 DNA sequence: TGTGCCAGCAGTAGACAGGATGAGCAGTTCTTC. Protein product: CASSRQDEQFF.

The chain links TRBV6-1 to TRBJ1-2; D unresolved. V shed 7 bases and J shed 0 bases, with 9 bases lying between them. This CDR3 comprises 13 residues. Germline V gene sequence: CDR1 MNHNS, CDR2 SASEGT. CDR3 amino acids: CASNPTSNYGYTF. The CDR3 DNA is TGTGCCAGCAACCCGACATCTAACTATGGCTACACCTTC.

The DNA of the CDR3 is TGTGCCAGCAGTGAGGGGACAGGGAGATATCAGCCCCAGCATTTT. Its translation is CASSEGTGRYQPQHF. V usage is TRBV2 and J usage is TRBJ1-5, with 9 nucleotides matching TRBD1. This CDR3 contains 15 residues. Trimming took 3 bases from V and 5 from J; bases not matched to a gene: 5. CDR1 and CDR2 from the germline V gene are SNHLY and FYNNEI.

J is TRBJ1-1 and V is TRBV11-2, with unresolved D. Germline loops: CDR1 SGHAT, CDR2 FQNNGV. The CDR3 is 13 amino acids. V was shortened by 5 bases and J by 1 base, with 8 bases between the two germline ends. The CDR3 loop reads CASSLSTNTEAFF. The CDR3 coding sequence is TGTGCCAGCAGCCTTAGCACGAACACTGAAGCTTTCTTT.

The genes are TRBV5-4 and TRBJ2-3; D perhaps matches TRBD2 (6 bases). Germline assignment: CDR1 SGHNT and CDR2 YYREEE (reference sequence). The CDR3 has 15 residues. Trimming left V 4 bases short and J 5 bases short, with 17 bases between. DNA for the CDR3: TGTGCCAGCAGCCTGCGGGGTCTACCCTTAGATACGCAGTATTTT. The encoded protein is CASSLRGLPLDTQYF. The whole variable domain, filled in from reference TRBV5-4 and TRBJ2-3, reads ETGVTQSPTHLIKTRGQQVTLRCSSQSGHNTVSWYQQALGQGPQFIFQYYREEENGRGNFPPRFSGLQFPNYSSELNVNALELDDSALYLCASSLRGLPLDTQYFGPGTRLTVL.

This clone came up a few times. The CDR3 loop is CAWKGGLTGYEQYF. The CDR3, as DNA: TGTGCCTGGAAGGGGGGGCTTACTGGGTACGAGCAGTACTTC. The V and J genes are TRBV30 and TRBJ2-7; D is perhaps TRBD2 (7 bases). The CDR3 extends over 14 amino acids. The V end was cut by 4 bases, the J end by 4 bases, with 17 bases between. Germline CDR1 is GTSNPN and CDR2 is SVGIG (reference sequence).

The genes are TRBV6-4 and TRBJ2-5, with a weak D call TRBD2 (7 bases). CDR1 MRHNA and CDR2 SNTAGT come from the germline V gene. Trimming pared 6 bases from V and 5 bases from J, leaving 16 bases between. The CDR3 extends over 14 amino acids. CDR3 loop: CASRGGGPWETQYF. As DNA, the CDR3 is TGTGCCAGCAGAGGGGGGGGGCCTTGGGAGACCCAGTACTTC.

This clone was seen a single time. The rearrangement joins TRBV7-2 to TRBJ2-7; TRBD1 matches at 8 bases. This CDR3 is built from 13 residues. Germline V gene data show CDR1 as SGHTA and CDR2 as FQGNSA. V dropped 3 bases and J dropped 5; count of bases not matched to a gene: 3. CDR3 loop: CASSFSGGHEQYF. The CDR3 DNA follows: TGTGCCAGCAGCTTTTCAGGGGGCCACGAGCAGTACTTC.

This chain uses TRBV7-2 with TRBJ2-2; possibly TRBD1 for D (6 bases). The CDR3 is made up of 16 amino acids. The germline V gene has CDR1 SGHTA and CDR2 FQGNSA. V was trimmed by 1 base and J by 1 base, leaving 10 bases between them. For the CDR3, the DNA is TGTGCCAGCAGCTTAGGCACAGGGTGGAACACCGGGGAGCTGTTTTTT. Translated, it gives CASSLGTGWNTGELFF.

This clone was counted once. An end of the junction differs from the germline gene, which may be a read error. V and J are TRBV11-1 and TRBJ1-6, with a tentative D call TRBD1 (5 bases). The length of the CDR3 is 15 residues. CDR1 is SGHAT, CDR2 FQDESV, per germline (reference sequence). This chain's CDR3 is CASSVATVGNSPLHF. For the CDR3, the DNA is TGTGCCAGCAGCGTAGCGACAGTGGGTAATTCACCCCTCCACTTT.

The CDR3 DNA sequence: TGTGCCAGCAGCTTGGGTGGGGCCACTGAAGCTTTCTTT. Translated, it gives CASSLGGATEAFF. The chain employs TRBV7-2 and TRBJ1-1; maybe TRBD1 (5 bases). Trimming cost V 3 bases and J 4 bases, with 9 bases left between them. The CDR3 consists of 13 residues. Germline V gene sequence: CDR1 SGHTA, CDR2 FQGNSA.

This sequence joins TRBV5-1 and TRBJ1-4; D is unresolved. Germline values: CDR1 SGHRS, CDR2 YFSETQ. The CDR3 sequence is 14 residues long. With 0 bases removed from V and 8 bases from J, the gap between germline ends came to 11 bases. DNA of the CDR3: TGCGCCAGCAGCTTGGAACTCCCCAAAGAAAAACTGTTTTTT. This codes for CASSLELPKEKLFF.

In this sample, this clone turned up once. DNA for the CDR3: TGCGCCAGCAGCCAAGCCCCCGGGACAGGGAGGTTGAACACTGAAGCTTTCTTT. Protein sequence: CASSQAPGTGRLNTEAFF. J is TRBJ1-1 and V is TRBV4-3, with 9 nucleotides matching TRBD1. The CDR3 covers 18 residues. Germline loops: CDR1 LGHNA, CDR2 YSLEER. V trimming: 1 base; J trimming: 0 bases; junction bases outside the gene matches: 9.

A word on this clone: This sample also contains other DNA sequences that code for the same CDR3. V usage is TRBV5-1 and J usage is TRBJ2-2; 7 bases are a match to TRBD1. The trim removed 3 bases at V and 1 base at J, leaving 0 bases unmatched. Germline V lookup: CDR1 SGHRS, CDR2 YFSETQ. The CDR3 spans 14 residues. CDR3 bases: TGCGCCAGCAGCTGGACAGGGAACACCGGGGAGCTGTTTTTT. Translated: CASSWTGNTGELFF.

The V and J genes are TRBV28 and TRBJ2-7; 7 positions match TRBD1. V lost 2 bases and J lost 3; bases outside the gene matches: 13. CDR1 is MDHEN, CDR2 SYDVKM, per germline. CDR3 length: 17 residues. CDR3 coding DNA: TGTGCCAGCAGTTTACGCGAGGGACAGACTTATTACTACGAGCAGTACTTC. Its translation: CASSLREGQTYYYEQYF.